This T cell receptor (beta chain) was sequenced for a study of a mutant IDH1 vaccine in newly diagnosed glioma. Study summary: Once 4-6 weeks had passed after radiotherapy alone, vaccination started, or it started with temozolomide cycles.

Described time point: week 5, during vaccination. The vaccine gave 300 ug of a 20-mer mutant IDH1 peptide subcutaneously per dose. On this clone: No antigen is known for it.

Generated by immunoSEQ multiplex PCR, the TCRdb table keeps only in-frame clones and is missing some. The sample carries roughly 39,000 clones, 80% to 90% recorded once. Trimming removed 6 bases from V and 1 base from J; junction bases left unmatched: 7. This CDR3 spans 16 amino acids. From germline, CDR1 is ENHRY and CDR2 SYGVKD. The source was PBMCs, collected from a glioma patient whose treatment included an IDH1 peptide vaccine. This sequence was found in a middle-aged man with glioma. The chain couples TRBV10-3 to TRBJ2-3; 10 bases align to TRBD2. The DNA for the CDR3 is TGTGCCATCAGCCCGGCTAGCGGGAGAGGCACAGATACGCAGTATTTT. Its protein product is CAISPASGRGTDTQYF.